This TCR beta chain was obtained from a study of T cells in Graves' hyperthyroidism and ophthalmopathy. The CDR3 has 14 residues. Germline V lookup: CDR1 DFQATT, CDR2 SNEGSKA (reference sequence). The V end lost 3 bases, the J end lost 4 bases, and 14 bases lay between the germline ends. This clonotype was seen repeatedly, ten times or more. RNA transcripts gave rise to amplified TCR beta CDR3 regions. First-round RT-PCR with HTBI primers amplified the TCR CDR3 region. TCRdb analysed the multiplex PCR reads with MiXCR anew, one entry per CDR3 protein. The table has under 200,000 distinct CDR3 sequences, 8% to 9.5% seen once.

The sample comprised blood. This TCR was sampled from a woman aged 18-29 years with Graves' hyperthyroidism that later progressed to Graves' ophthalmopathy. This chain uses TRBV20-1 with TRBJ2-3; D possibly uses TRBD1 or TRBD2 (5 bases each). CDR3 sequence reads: CSASSGREADTQYF. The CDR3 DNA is TGCAGTGCTAGTTCGGGGCGCGAGGCAGATACGCAGTATTTT.